Sequencing of this T cell receptor beta chain was carried out in a study of PD-L1 blockade in urothelial cancer. Spiking of synthetic TCR analog templates was performed in each PCR. Clones were read by immunoSEQ multiplex PCR, and TCRdb kept only the in-frame ones, dropping some. The sample lists 90,000 to 120,000 clones, about 85% seen once, with 2.4% in the top ten. Germline loops: CDR1 GTSNPN, CDR2 SVGIG (reference sequence). V shed 0 bases and J shed 0 bases, with 12 bases lying between them. The CDR3 totals 15 residues. The chain is built from TRBV30 and TRBJ2-7, with TRBD1 as a possible D gene (5 bases). The sequenced sample was PBMCs, obtained around atezolizumab (anti-PD-L1) treatment. The sequence derives from a man in his fifties or sixties with urothelial cancer. CDR3 nucleotide sequence: TGTGCCTGGAGTGTTGCAGGGTTCTACTCCTACGAGCAGTACTTC. Translating gives CAWSVAGFYSYEQYF.